This T cell receptor (beta chain) was sequenced for a study of blood T cells in healthy people across ages. This clonotype was detected only a few times. Its antigen is not identified. Germline V CDR1 and CDR2: MGHDK, SYGVNS. The CDR3 runs 14 residues. Study-wide points: Expanded clonotype shifts may have been confounded, as the donors had an unknown CMV status.

The second PCR ran 7 to 11 cycles with a sample-barcoded 5' primer and J-beta primers. With 12 random nucleotides, a template-switch adaptor tagged each individual cDNA molecule. TCRdb re-called the 5' RACE reads through MiXCR, storing one row per CDR3 protein. The sample has 500,000 to 600,000 distinct CDR3 sequences; roughly 29% are singletons. Material for sequencing was blood. The V and J genes are TRBV25-1 and TRBJ2-5, with a weak D call TRBD1 (6 bases). Matching the DNA end better, TRBJ2-7 makes the J call doubtful. This sequence was found in a woman between 70 and 85 years old in good health. CDR3 in DNA: TGTGCCAGCAGTGACAGGGGCCGTACCTACGAGCAGTACTTC. It translates to CASSDRGRTYEQYF.